This entry concerns a single T cell receptor (beta chain). The target of this receptor is not known. Base qualities were left out, and no much larger clone turns up one base away. Donors were healthy HIV-negative adults with no recently reported acute infections or vaccinations. Only Caucasian adults living in Nashville, Tennessee, USA were represented among the donors. Magnetic negative selection was used to enrich CD4+ T cells, after which naive cells were positively selected on CD45RA and the negative fraction became the memory subset. Blood was obtained by leukapheresis, after which PBMCs were separated by Ficoll-Histopaque density gradient centrifugation and cryopreserved in liquid nitrogen vapor phase. Analytical flow cytometry was used to check the purity and quantity of each magnetically sorted T cell population. Genomic DNA was isolated from every sorted fraction and measured by UV absorbance on a Nanodrop 2000c.

The data originate from a study of shared clonotypes between healthy human individuals (dated by TCRdb to 2018 to 2020). About the full investigation: The cohort included a few men and a couple of women between 18 and 49 years of age. For each donor, CD4 naive and CD4 memory were each run on three plates, CD8 naive on two plates, and CD8 memory on one plate. To estimate repertoire size and how much clonotype sharing occurs between individuals, the study deeply sequenced the blood TCR repertoires of five or six healthy adults. Libraries were prepared and TCR repertoires were sequenced by different laboratories using diverse techniques, in order to increase sequencing depth and limit assay-specific biases. Between about 0.85 and 9.5 billion PBMCs per donor were obtained by leukapheresis.

TCR CDR3 regions were amplified from genomic DNA by multiplex PCR using the deep immunoSEQ assay. Extracted genomic DNA from each cell subset was distributed evenly across all wells of several immunoSEQ 96-well plates, and each plate was treated as a replicate. For sorted subsets, approximately 200 ng of genomic DNA, equivalent to about 30,000 T cell genomes, went into each replicate PCR. The purified libraries were quantified using a Qubit 3.0 fluorometer, sized with a Bioanalyzer 2100, and then quantified again using the KAPA Library Quantification kit. Each immunoSEQ 96-well plate was sequenced on its own single-read 150-cycle Illumina NextSeq 550 flow cell. The authors processed their data as follows. Because the immunoSEQ output included only junctional sequences and no quality scores, the filtering could not be the same as the filtering used for full-length reads. To assign V/J genes and CDR3, sequences were annotated using PyIR, a Python wrapper for IgBLAST v1.9, with IMGT germline references. Any read was removed if the V/J assignment was weak (E-value above 1e-6), the CDR3 was missing, or the read contained stop codons, out-of-frame junctions, or ambiguous translated residues. V3J clonotypes were defined as sequences sharing the same inferred V gene, J gene, and CDR3 amino acid sequence. The percentage overlap between two repertoires was calculated by dividing the number of shared unique clonotypes by the size of the smaller repertoire. Three approaches were used to assess repertoire richness: RTK rarefaction, the Chao1 estimator, and Recon v2.1 estimates of unobserved clonotypes. OLGA was used to compute generation probabilities for all TCRbeta clonotypes that the gDNA method yielded from four donors. This immuneACCESS table, as held by TCRdb, lists in-frame sequences with V and J called but not all clones. Of the missing ones, under half trace to an unresolved V gene in checked studies; the others have no known cause. V, J and clone size reflect that table, while D and trimming were determined from the DNA. This sample is represented by 2 million to 2.5 million clones; 93% of them were singletons. About 0.38% of the sample belongs to the ten largest clones.

Ends trimmed: V by 3 bases, J by 7 bases; bases unmatched to a gene: 0. Including the terminal cysteine and phenylalanine, the CDR3 comprises 12 residues. Just CDR3 DNA is preserved here, 36 bases in frame from base 1. CDR1 and CDR2 are read off the germline V gene as SGHRS and YFSETQ. General findings and caveats noted by the study authors: Even with the large sequencing depth, rarefaction of the sorted-subset datasets indicated that sequencing was incomplete. Larger estimated clonotype richness was generally found for naive subsets than for memory subsets. Pairwise subsampling indicated that sequencing depth was expected to affect the degree of clonotype sharing among donors. Sampling was restricted to blood, and TCR repertoires in tissue are likely to differ from TCR repertoires in blood. Compared with non-shared clonotypes, clonotypes shared by all four sorted-subset donors had higher generation probabilities. Sharing across a few donors was observed for about 4.8% of naive CD4, over 3% of naive CD8, 2% to 2.5% of memory CD4, and about 0.38% of memory CD8 clonotypes. The genetic and exposure-history diversity represented was limited by the small number of donors.

What was sequenced was naive CD4+ T cells from PBMCs. The cell subset or site label of this sample denotes: CD45RA+ positively selected. This clonotype originated in a man aged 18-30 years in good health. Some clones in this sample may be carry-over from other donors' samples. The V and J genes are TRBV5-1 and TRBJ1-4, with 7 middle bases fitting TRBD1. The nucleotides read TGCGCCAGCAGCTGGGACAGTGAAAAACTGTTTTTT. Translated, this gives CASSWDSEKLFF.